This T cell receptor (beta chain) stems from a study of beta chain features in type 1 diabetes. Every isolated RNA sample was fully reverse transcribed, so sequencing captured expressed TCRB transcripts. Sequencing was performed with immunoSEQ multiplex PCR; in TCRdb, only in-frame clones are kept and a portion is missing. Here the sample spans 350,000 to 450,000 clones, more than 11% being singletons. CDR3 size: 15 residues. The germline CDR1 and CDR2 sequences are MGHDK and SYGVNS. With 5 bases removed from V and 2 bases from J, the gap between germline ends came to 16 bases. This clonotype was sampled from a man aged 25 to 40 in good health. Sequenced: naive CD4+ T cells from blood. The genes are TRBV25-1 and TRBJ2-7, with D unresolved. The CDR3 spells CASSPDGHRAYEQYF. In nucleotides, the CDR3 is TGTGCCAGCAGTCCTGATGGCCACAGAGCCTACGAGCAGTACTTC.